This TCR beta chain was retrieved from a study of blood T cell repertoires in COVID-19. Study-wide context: The study drew acute and convalescent COVID-19 samples from the United States, Italy and Spain. From T cells, B-cell-depleted T cells, or PBMCs came the material, which was cDNA or gDNA.

Only one count was recorded for this clone. CDR1 is LGHDT and CDR2 is YNNKEL in the germline V gene (reference sequence). J gave up 4 bases and V 3 bases, and 12 bases lay outside the gene matches. The CDR3 length is 17 residues. Per the original data handling: Amplifying reference gene primers gave estimates of nucleated cell counts. Profiled with immunoSEQ multiplex PCR; TCRdb holds only in-frame clones, not every one. The V and J calls and clone size are taken from that table; D and trimming were inferred from the DNA. The repertoire holds 150,000 to 200,000 clones, with about 81% as singletons. The chain carries TRBV3-1 (or the pseudogene TRBV3-2) and TRBJ2-7; TRBD2 matches 10 bases. The sample taken for sequencing was peripheral blood. This sequence originates from a man in his sixties with active or convalescent COVID-19. The CDR3 sequence: CASSHALAGVSIYEQYF. In nucleotides, the CDR3 is TGTGCCAGCAGCCACGCCCTAGCGGGAGTATCCATTTACGAGCAGTACTTC.